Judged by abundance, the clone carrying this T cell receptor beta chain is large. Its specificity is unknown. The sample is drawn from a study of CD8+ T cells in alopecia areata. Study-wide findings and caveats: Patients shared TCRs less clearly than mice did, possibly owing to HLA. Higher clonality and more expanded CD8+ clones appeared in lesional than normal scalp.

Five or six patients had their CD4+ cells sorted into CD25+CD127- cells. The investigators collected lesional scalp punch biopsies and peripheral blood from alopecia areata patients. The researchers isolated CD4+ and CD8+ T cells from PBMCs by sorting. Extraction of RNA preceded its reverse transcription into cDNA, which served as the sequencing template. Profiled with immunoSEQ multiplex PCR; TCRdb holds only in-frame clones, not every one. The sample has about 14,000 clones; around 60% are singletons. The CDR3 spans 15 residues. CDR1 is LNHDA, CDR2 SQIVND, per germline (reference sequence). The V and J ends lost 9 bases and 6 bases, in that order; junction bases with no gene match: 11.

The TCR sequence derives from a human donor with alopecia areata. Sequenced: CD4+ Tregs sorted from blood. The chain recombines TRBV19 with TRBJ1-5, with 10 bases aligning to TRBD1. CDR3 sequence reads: CASHEDRGRAQPQHF. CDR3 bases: TGTGCCAGCCACGAAGACAGGGGGCGGGCTCAGCCCCAGCATTTT.